The sample holds a few counts of the clone carrying this T cell receptor beta chain. The data were taken from a study of T cells in Graves' hyperthyroidism and ophthalmopathy. Germline V gene data show CDR1 as MNHNY and CDR2 as SVGAGI (reference sequence). Trimming shortened V by 5 bases and J by 0 bases, and 7 bases separated the two germline ends. CDR3 length: 13 amino acids. TCR beta CDR3 regions were amplified from RNA. HTBI primers drove first-round RT-PCR of the TCR CDR3. TCRdb re-derived calls from the multiplex PCR reads in MiXCR, one entry per CDR3 protein. The sample lists around 760,000 distinct CDR3 sequences; over 35% were seen once.

The receptor was isolated from a woman aged 35 to 49 with Graves' hyperthyroidism. Sample: blood. The chain recombines TRBV6-6 with TRBJ1-1, with unresolved D. For the CDR3, the DNA is TGTGCCAGCAGTGACATCTTGAACACTGAAGCTTTCTTT. This encodes CASSDILNTEAFF.